The 29 T cell receptor beta chains given below trace back to one sample, sequenced in a study of tissue T cells after allogeneic stem cell transplantation. The table came from immunoSEQ multiplex PCR; TCRdb's copy has only in-frame clones and leaves some out. The data show more than 9,000 clones, roughly 70% seen once. The input for sequencing was tissue from the right colon, taken at autopsy. The origin of the receptors is a woman aged 18 to 55 with breast cancer.

The J gene is TRBJ1-5, the V gene TRBV24-1, with TRBD1 matching over 7 bases. CDR3 length equals 13 residues. CDR1 is KGHDR and CDR2 is SFDVKD in the germline V gene. V lost 4 bases and J lost 7; bases outside the gene matches: 3. The DNA of the CDR3 is TGTGCCACCAGTGACGACAGGGACCAGCCCCAGCATTTT. As protein: CATSDDRDQPQHF.

The chain employs TRBV29-1 and TRBJ1-5; D gene unclear. There are 12 residues in the CDR3. Germline CDR1 is SQVTM and CDR2 is ANQGSEA. V was shortened by 6 bases and J by 7 bases, with 13 bases between the two germline ends. The CDR3 here is CSVREGEQPQHF. The CDR3 DNA reads TGCAGCGTGAGGGAGGGTGAACAGCCCCAGCATTTT.

V gene TRBV7-8 combines with J gene TRBJ2-3; 7 bases fit TRBD2. The CDR3 has 17 residues. J lost 0 bases, V lost 5 bases, and 11 bases had no gene match. In germline, CDR1 is SGHVS, CDR2 FQNEAQ. The chain's CDR3 is CASSRVASGDSTDTQYF. CDR3 nucleotide sequence: TGTGCCAGCAGCCGAGTGGCTAGCGGAGATAGCACAGATACGCAGTATTTT.

The V gene is TRBV24-1, the J gene TRBJ2-1; D unclear. This CDR3 is 15 amino acids long. V was cut by 3 bases and J by 5 bases, with 13 bases left in between. Germline loops: CDR1 KGHDR, CDR2 SFDVKD. The CDR3 protein is CATSDPSSIDNEQFF. CDR3 coding DNA: TGTGCCACCAGTGATCCGAGTTCTATCGACAATGAGCAGTTCTTC.

The table lists this clone with a few counts. This sequence joins TRBV6-5 and TRBJ1-5; D is possibly TRBD1 (5 bases). This CDR3 has 13 residues. V shed 10 bases and J shed 5 bases, with 15 bases lying between them. Germline V gene sequence: CDR1 MNHEY, CDR2 SVGAGI. The CDR3, as DNA: TGTGCCACTATGAGGCGCAGGGATCAGCCCCAGCATTTT. Translating gives CATMRRRDQPQHF.

The chain carries TRBV3-1 (or the pseudogene TRBV3-2) and TRBJ1-2, with D possibly TRBD1 on 6 matching bases. There are 15 residues in the CDR3. Trimming removed 3 bases at V and 4 bases at J, with 15 bases between. Germline lookup yields CDR1 LGHDT and CDR2 YNNKEL (reference sequence). In nucleotides, the CDR3 is TGTGCCAGCAGCCAGTCAGGGGCACCTGGCTATGGCTACACCTTC. Amino acids: CASSQSGAPGYGYTF.

The chain employs TRBV29-1 and TRBJ1-2; D gene uncertain. Trimming left V 8 bases short and J 5 bases short, with 12 bases between. The germline V gene has CDR1 SQVTM and CDR2 ANQGSEA. The CDR3 covers 11 residues. The CDR3 region is CSLLVGYGYTF. The CDR3, as DNA: TGCAGCCTTCTCGTGGGATATGGCTACACCTTC.

This chain joins TRBV3-1 (or the pseudogene TRBV3-2) and TRBJ2-1; 10 bases are a match to TRBD1. V was clipped by 2 bases and J by 7 bases; unmatched bases: 8. Germline values: CDR1 LGHDT, CDR2 YNNKEL (reference sequence). The CDR3 length is 16 residues. CDR3 amino acids: CASSQWGQGIGNEQFF. CDR3 DNA: TGTGCCAGCAGCCAATGGGGACAGGGGATAGGTAATGAGCAGTTCTTC.

The chain links TRBV6-4 to TRBJ1-2; no firm D call. The germline CDR1 and CDR2 sequences are MRHNA and SNTAGT. V was trimmed by 4 bases and J by 4 bases, leaving 10 bases between them. The CDR3 runs to 13 residues. Here the CDR3 reads CASSGGRSYGYTF. CDR3 sequence (DNA): TGTGCCAGCAGTGGGGGTAGAAGCTATGGCTACACCTTC.

This chain links TRBV5-4 with TRBJ1-4; D not resolved. The V end lost 0 bases, the J end lost 3 bases, and 6 bases lay between the germline ends. This CDR3 is built from 14 residues. Germline CDR1 reads SGHNT; CDR2 reads YYREEE (reference sequence). The CDR3 bases are TGTGCCAGCAGCTTGGGGGGATCTAATGAAAAACTGTTTTTT. Amino acids: CASSLGGSNEKLFF.

The rearrangement joins TRBV9 to TRBJ1-2, with D maybe TRBD1 (6 bases). V was cut by 4 bases and J by 0 bases, with 13 bases left in between. The CDR3 is 15 amino acids. Germline V gene lookup returns CDR1 SGDLS and CDR2 YYNGEE. The DNA for the CDR3 is TGTGCCAGCAGCCCTACCCAGGGGTCTAACTATGGCTACACCTTC. Amino acids: CASSPTQGSNYGYTF.

CDR3 coding DNA: TGCGCCAGCAGTGACACCGGGACAGGGGTCGACGAGCAGTACTTC. Protein: CASSDTGTGVDEQYF. The chain links TRBV10-2 to TRBJ2-7, with 10 bases matching TRBD1. Germline CDR1 reads WSHSY; CDR2 reads SAAADI. The ends lost 3 bases at V and 5 bases at J; junction bases unmatched: 7. The CDR3 extends over 15 amino acids.

The CDR3 loop is CASSITRVGTEAFF. In DNA, the CDR3 is TGTGCCAGTAGTATTACGAGGGTGGGAACTGAAGCTTTCTTT. The chain joins TRBV19 to TRBJ1-1; D not certain. The CDR3 sequence is 14 residues long. V was pared by 3 bases and J by 5 bases, with 13 bases between. The germline CDR1 and CDR2 sequences are LNHDA and SQIVND (reference sequence).

Comments on this clone: Other DNA sequences in this sample translate to the same CDR3. V usage is TRBV24-1 and J usage is TRBJ2-5; TRBD2 matches 7 bases. The germline V gene has CDR1 KGHDR and CDR2 SFDVKD. CDR3 length: 14 amino acids. Unmatched junction bases numbered 3, after V lost 2 bases and J lost 4 bases. The CDR3 coding sequence is TGTGCCACCAGTGATTCTCGGGGGGTAGAGACCCAGTACTTC. It encodes CATSDSRGVETQYF.

The J gene is TRBJ2-1, the V gene TRBV28; TRBD2 aligns across 11 bases. The V and J ends lost 6 bases and 7 bases, in that order; junction bases with no gene match: 8. The CDR3 contains 15 residues. CDR1 MDHEN and CDR2 SYDVKM come from the germline V gene. The CDR3, as DNA: TGTGCCAGCAGCCCTTCTAGCGGGAGGTTTAATGAGCAGTTCTTC. It encodes CASSPSSGRFNEQFF.

This clone was seen only a few times. The chain is built from TRBV4-3 and TRBJ2-1; D unresolved. CDR3 length: 15 amino acids. Germline values: CDR1 LGHNA, CDR2 YSLEER. Trimming took off 0 bases at V and 4 bases at J, with 10 bases between the two ends. CDR3 amino acids: CASSQDRTVYNEQFF. The CDR3 DNA follows: TGCGCCAGCAGCCAAGATCGGACCGTATACAATGAGCAGTTCTTC.

This clone is labeled as medium-sized. The V call is TRBV5-6, the J call TRBJ1-5, with D possibly TRBD1 on 5 matching bases. V lost 4 bases to trimming and J lost 4 bases, with 15 bases between them. The CDR3 is 15 residues long. Per germline, CDR1 SGHDT and CDR2 YYEEEE. CDR3 in amino acids: CASSTGRSLNQPQHF. Here the CDR3 DNA reads TGTGCCAGCAGCACAGGAAGGTCCCTGAATCAGCCCCAGCATTTT.

The chain couples TRBV7-2 to TRBJ1-5; the D is unclear. CDR3 size: 13 residues. V was trimmed by 1 base and J by 6 bases, leaving 7 bases between them. Germline CDR1 reads SGHTA; CDR2 reads FQGNSA. Here the CDR3 reads CASSLGRGQPQHF. Written as DNA, the CDR3 is TGTGCCAGCAGCTTAGGTCGGGGTCAGCCCCAGCATTTT.

The chain uses TRBV14 and TRBJ2-7; D unclear. Per germline, CDR1 SGHDN and CDR2 FVKESK. Trimming removed 4 bases at V and 3 bases at J, with 10 bases between. The CDR3 has 13 amino acids. CDR3 residues: CASSPSKDYEQYF. CDR3 nucleotides: TGTGCCAGCAGCCCAAGTAAAGACTACGAGCAGTACTTC.

The chain has TRBV15 and TRBJ1-4; unclear D gene. Germline loops: CDR1 LNHNV, CDR2 YYDKDF (reference sequence). This CDR3 has 14 residues. The V end was cut by 0 bases, the J end by 7 bases, with 9 bases between. The CDR3 loop is CATSRENLREKLFF. For the CDR3, the DNA is TGTGCCACCAGCAGAGAGAACTTGCGTGAAAAACTGTTTTTT.

This clone was found a few times. This rearrangement joins TRBV5-5 to TRBJ2-5; the match to TRBD1 covers 9 bases. V was pared by 4 bases and J by 5 bases, with 3 bases of the junction left unmatched. The CDR3 contains 13 residues. CDR1 SGHKS and CDR2 YYEKEE come from the germline V gene (reference sequence). CDR3 nucleotide sequence: TGTGCCAGCAGCCGGACAGGGGAGGAGACCCAGTACTTC. Amino acid sequence: CASSRTGEETQYF.

The rearrangement links TRBV25-1 to TRBJ2-2, with 8 bases that match TRBD2. This CDR3 contains 16 residues. With V trimmed by 4 bases and J by 8 bases, 12 bases remained unmatched. Germline loops: CDR1 MGHDK, CDR2 SYGVNS. The chain's CDR3 is CASSAAGGPPGGELFF. CDR3 in DNA: TGTGCCAGCAGTGCGGCGGGGGGTCCCCCGGGGGGGGAGCTGTTTTTT.

The chain links TRBV3-1 (or the pseudogene TRBV3-2) to TRBJ2-5; 7 bases are shared with TRBD2. The CDR3 consists of 16 residues. In germline, CDR1 is LGHDT, CDR2 YNNKEL (reference sequence). The J segment lost 6 bases and the V segment lost 0 bases, leaving 10 bases of the junction unmatched. The CDR3 spells CASSQDSASGGKTQYF. The CDR3 bases are TGTGCCAGCAGCCAAGACTCGGCTAGCGGTGGGAAGACCCAGTACTTC.

The CDR3 loop is CASSPGRVAEANYGYTF. The CDR3 DNA reads TGTGCCAGCAGTCCCGGACGGGTCGCAGAGGCTAACTATGGCTACACCTTC. This rearrangement joins TRBV6-6 to TRBJ1-2; D is unclear. V was trimmed by 5 bases and J by 0 bases, leaving 19 bases between them. The length of the CDR3 is 17 residues. In germline, CDR1 is MNHNY, CDR2 SVGAGI (reference sequence).

V usage is TRBV6-6 and J usage is TRBJ1-5; 7 bases agree with TRBD1. Germline CDR1 reads MNHNY; CDR2 reads SVGAGI (reference sequence). This CDR3 has 15 residues. With 5 bases clipped from V and 6 bases from J, the junction kept 10 bases outside the gene matches. This CDR3 reads CASSLRGFATQPQHF. In DNA form, the CDR3 reads TGTGCCAGCAGTCTCAGGGGGTTCGCGACTCAGCCCCAGCATTTT.

The chain combines TRBV6-6 with TRBJ2-5; TRBD2 matches 7 bases. Trimming took 2 bases from V and 4 from J; bases not matched to a gene: 10. Germline lookup yields CDR1 MNHNY and CDR2 SVGAGI (reference sequence). The CDR3 loop spans 16 amino acids. DNA of the CDR3: TGTGCCAGCAGTTACGGTAGCGGACTAGGTGTAGAGACCCAGTACTTC. Translating gives CASSYGSGLGVETQYF.

Of note for this clone: This specimen includes other DNA sequences encoding the same CDR3. The rearrangement links TRBV28 to TRBJ1-1, with a weak D call TRBD1 (5 bases). Looked up from germline, CDR1 is MDHEN and CDR2 is SYDVKM. This CDR3 spans 14 amino acids. Deletions cut 3 bases from V and 5 bases from J, with 13 bases between. As DNA, the CDR3 is TGTGCCAGCAGTTTGTGGGGGGTCGGGACTGAAGCTTTCTTT. Residues: CASSLWGVGTEAFF.

In its sample, this clone was seen a few times. This chain links TRBV5-8 with TRBJ1-2; D remains unclear. Germline CDR1 SGHTS, CDR2 YDEGEE. V shed 0 bases and J shed 3 bases, with 12 bases lying between them. CDR3 size: 15 residues. The CDR3 protein is CASSLEGGFDYGYTF. The CDR3 coding sequence is TGTGCCAGCAGCTTGGAGGGTGGTTTTGACTATGGCTACACCTTC.

This chain joins TRBV6-5 and TRBJ1-4; the D gene is possibly TRBD1 (6 bases). Trimming removed 5 bases at V and 7 bases at J, with 11 bases between. Germline V gene sequence: CDR1 MNHEY, CDR2 SVGAGI. This CDR3 region has 13 residues. This CDR3 is CASSRGGTEKLFF. The CDR3 region has the DNA TGTGCCAGCAGTAGGGGGGGGACTGAAAAACTGTTTTTT.